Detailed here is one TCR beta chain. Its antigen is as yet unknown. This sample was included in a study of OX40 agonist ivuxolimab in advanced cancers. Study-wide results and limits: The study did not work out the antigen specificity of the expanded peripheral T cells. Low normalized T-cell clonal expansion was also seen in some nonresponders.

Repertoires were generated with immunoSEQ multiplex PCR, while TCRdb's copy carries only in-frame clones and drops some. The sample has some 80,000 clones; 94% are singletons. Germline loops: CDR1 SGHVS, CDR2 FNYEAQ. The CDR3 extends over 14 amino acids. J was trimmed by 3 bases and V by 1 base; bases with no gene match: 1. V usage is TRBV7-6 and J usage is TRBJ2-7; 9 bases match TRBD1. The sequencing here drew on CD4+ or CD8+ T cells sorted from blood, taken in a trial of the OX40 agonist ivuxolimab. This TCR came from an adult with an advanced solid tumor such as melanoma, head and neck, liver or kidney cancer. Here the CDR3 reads CASSLGQGGYEQYF. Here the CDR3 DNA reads TGTGCCAGCAGCTTAGGACAGGGGGGCTACGAGCAGTACTTC.